A single sample is the source of the 3 T cell receptor beta chains below, sequenced in a study of PD-L1 blockade in urothelial cancer. The data were produced by immunoSEQ multiplex PCR, yet TCRdb's version contains in-frame clones alone and is incomplete. This sample has 57,000 or so clones; roughly four fifths occur once, and the top ten carry around 4.6%. The source was PBMCs, collected around atezolizumab (anti-PD-L1) treatment. Every receptor here comes from a man between 65 and 79 years old with urothelial cancer.

V and J are TRBV2 and TRBJ2-7; D gene ambiguous. Trimming pared 2 bases from V and 0 bases from J, leaving 11 bases between. Looked up from germline, CDR1 is SNHLY and CDR2 is FYNNEI. The CDR3 spans 15 residues. The CDR3 DNA reads as TGTGCCAGCAGTGAATCTGTCCATAGCTCCTACGAGCAGTACTTC. Translation: CASSESVHSSYEQYF.

J is TRBJ2-2 and V is TRBV2; no definite D call. The V end lost 4 bases, the J end lost 8 bases, and 14 bases lay between the germline ends. The CDR3 totals 14 residues. The germline CDR1 and CDR2 sequences are SNHLY and FYNNEI. CDR3 bases: TGTGCCAGCAGTGCCGACTTCGGCGCAGGGGAGCTGTTTTTT. Translation gives CASSADFGAGELFF.

The chain links TRBV5-8 to TRBJ1-1, with no clear D. Trimming cost V 4 bases and J 3 bases, with 4 bases left between them. The CDR3 is made up of 11 amino acids. Germline CDR1 is SGHTS and CDR2 is YDEGEE. CDR3 region: CASSPDTEAFF. The DNA for the CDR3 is TGTGCCAGCAGCCCCGACACTGAAGCTTTCTTT.